This entry lists 18 T cell receptor beta chains sequenced from one sample in a study of blood T cell repertoires in COVID-19. Produced via immunoSEQ multiplex PCR; TCRdb's table is partial and in-frame only. The table has approximately 85,000 clones, about 81% seen once. Sequencing input: peripheral blood. The receptors here all came from a human donor in a cohort sampled during active COVID-19.

This rearrangement joins TRBV10-2 to TRBJ1-4; 9 bases agree with TRBD1. The V and J ends lost 4 bases and 0 bases, in that order; junction bases with no gene match: 9. Germline V CDR1 and CDR2: WSHSY, SAAADI. The CDR3 is made up of 18 amino acids. Here the CDR3 reads CASSGGTGFFATNEKLFF. The DNA for the CDR3 is TGCGCCAGCAGTGGAGGGACAGGGTTCTTTGCAACTAATGAAAAACTGTTTTTT.

This clone was observed once. The V call is TRBV7-9, the J call TRBJ1-2, with a tentative D call TRBD1 (5 bases). Trimming removed 5 bases at V and 6 bases at J, with 16 bases between. Germline V lookup: CDR1 SEHNR, CDR2 FQNEAQ (reference sequence). The CDR3 runs 14 residues. The CDR3 loop is CASSTRSGLHGYTF. The CDR3 region has the DNA TGTGCCAGCAGCACGCGTTCAGGGCTGCATGGCTACACCTTC.

The rearrangement links TRBV6-5 to TRBJ2-7, with 7 positions matching TRBD1. J gave up 7 bases and V 7 bases, and 13 bases lay outside the gene matches. The CDR3 is made up of 14 amino acids. CDR1 MNHEY and CDR2 SVGAGI come from the germline V gene. The CDR3 sequence: CASNPGQTWEEQYF. In DNA, the CDR3 is TGTGCCAGCAACCCGGGACAGACCTGGGAGGAGCAGTACTTC.

The V and J genes are TRBV11-2 and TRBJ2-2; 9 bases map to TRBD1. The V gene end was trimmed by 1 base and the J gene end by 4 bases; junction bases not matched to a gene: 1. Germline CDR1 reads SGHAT; CDR2 reads FQNNGV. This CDR3 is built from 15 residues. In DNA, the CDR3 is TGTGCCAGCAGCTTAGTGACAGGGGGCACCGGGGAGCTGTTTTTT. Translating gives CASSLVTGGTGELFF.

The J gene is TRBJ1-2, the V gene TRBV28; perhaps TRBD1 as D (6 bases). Germline V gene data show CDR1 as MDHEN and CDR2 as SYDVKM. The CDR3 consists of 14 residues. The germline V and J ends were trimmed by 5 bases and 3 bases, with 13 bases remaining between them. The CDR3 nucleotides read TGTGCCAGCAGTGTGTGGACAGAGTACTATGGCTACACCTTC. Protein product: CASSVWTEYYGYTF.

This clone was seen only a few times. Written as DNA, the CDR3 is TGTGCCAGCAGTCCCCGGCGGCTGAACACTGAAGCTTTCTTT. This encodes CASSPRRLNTEAFF. The rearrangement uses TRBV28 and TRBJ1-1; D gene unclear. The V gene's germline CDR1 is MDHEN and CDR2 SYDVKM. Trimming removed 5 bases from V and 0 bases from J, with 10 bases in between. The CDR3 is made up of 14 amino acids.

This clone has at least ten counts. The chain links TRBV2 to TRBJ1-5, with a possible D match to TRBD1 (6 bases). The CDR3 spans 13 residues. Germline V CDR1 and CDR2: SNHLY, FYNNEI. The ends were cut back, 6 bases at V and 6 bases at J, with 12 bases in the middle. The CDR3 bases are TGTGCCAGCAGACGACAGGTTGGTCAGCCCCAGCATTTT. Protein sequence: CASRRQVGQPQHF.

This rearrangement joins TRBV5-4 to TRBJ2-6, with D perhaps matching TRBD2 (6 bases). Trimming removed 4 bases from V and 1 base from J, with 18 bases in between. This CDR3 region has 18 residues. CDR1 and CDR2 from the germline V gene are SGHNT and YYREEE (reference sequence). This CDR3 reads CASSGGTAKMSGANVLTF. In DNA, the CDR3 is TGTGCCAGCAGCGGGGGGACGGCTAAGATGTCTGGGGCCAACGTCCTGACTTTC.

This chain links TRBV7-9 with TRBJ2-3; possibly TRBD2 for D (7 bases). V gave up 1 base and J gave up 5 bases, with 13 bases separating them. This CDR3 spans 15 amino acids. CDR1 and CDR2 (germline): SEHNR, FQNEAQ (reference sequence). The CDR3 spells CASSLGGGWEDTQYF. CDR3 nucleotide sequence: TGTGCCAGCAGCTTAGGCGGGGGCTGGGAAGATACGCAGTATTTT.

The rearrangement joins TRBV5-8 to TRBJ1-4; D call uncertain. V lost 4 bases and J 4 bases, leaving 11 bases between the germline ends. The CDR3 is 14 amino acids. CDR1 is SGHTS and CDR2 is YDEGEE in the germline V gene. The CDR3, as DNA: TGTGCCAGCAGCGCCGGGATTTATAATGAAAAACTGTTTTTT. As protein: CASSAGIYNEKLFF.

The rearrangement uses TRBV7-9 and TRBJ1-4; D unresolved. Trimming took 6 bases from V and 2 from J, leaving 16 bases between them. Germline loops: CDR1 SEHNR, CDR2 FQNEAQ (reference sequence). The CDR3 is 16 amino acids. The CDR3 nucleotides are TGTGCCAGCAGACCCCACAGTGCTGGTACTAATGAAAAACTGTTTTTT. Encoded protein: CASRPHSAGTNEKLFF. The variable domain in full, completed from reference TRBV7-9 and TRBJ1-4, reads DTGVSQNPRHKITKRGQNVTFRCDPISEHNRLYWYRQTLGQGPEFLTYFQNEAQLEKSRLLSDRFSAERPKGSFSTLEIQRTEQGDSAMYLCASRPHSAGTNEKLFFGSGTQLSVL.

The V and J genes are TRBV11-2 and TRBJ1-6; D is uncertain. The V and J ends lost 2 bases and 9 bases respectively, with 8 bases between them. Per germline, CDR1 SGHAT and CDR2 FQNNGV. This CDR3 has 13 amino acids. In DNA form, the CDR3 reads TGTGCCAGCAGCTTACGTGTCGGTTCACCCCTCCACTTT. As protein: CASSLRVGSPLHF.

The V and J genes are TRBV11-2 and TRBJ2-6; no clear D gene. V was shortened by 2 bases and J by 0 bases, with 8 bases between the two germline ends. Germline CDR1 reads SGHAT; CDR2 reads FQNNGV. The CDR3 spans 16 residues. This CDR3 reads CASSLPTSSGANVLTF. In DNA form, the CDR3 reads TGTGCCAGCAGCTTACCCACGAGCTCTGGGGCCAACGTCCTGACTTTC.

This chain uses TRBV7-9 with TRBJ1-2, with D perhaps matching TRBD1 (5 bases). The CDR3 extends over 14 amino acids. Deletions cut 0 bases from V and 4 bases from J, with 9 bases between. CDR1 and CDR2 (germline): SEHNR, FQNEAQ (reference sequence). CDR3 coding DNA: TGTGCCAGCAGCTTAGCGCAGGGAGGCTATGGCTACACCTTC. It yields the protein CASSLAQGGYGYTF.

This sequence joins TRBV6-1 and TRBJ2-7; possibly TRBD1 for D (6 bases). The V and J ends lost 1 base and 1 base respectively, with 11 bases between them. Germline CDR1 MNHNS, CDR2 SASEGT. The CDR3 has 15 residues. DNA of the CDR3: TGTGCCAGCAGTGAAGAGGGAACAGGGTCCTACGAGCAGTACTTC. It translates to CASSEEGTGSYEQYF.

This clone was seen a handful of times. The V gene is TRBV5-1, the J gene TRBJ1-6, with unresolved D. Germline CDR1 is SGHRS and CDR2 is YFSETQ. V lost 2 bases, J lost 12 bases, and 18 bases lay in between. This CDR3 has 15 amino acids. CDR3 loop: CASSLKGLPTGPLHF. The CDR3 coding sequence is TGCGCCAGCAGCTTAAAAGGACTCCCCACGGGACCCCTCCACTTT.

In the case of this clone: This CDR3 is also generated by other DNA sequences in the sample. The gene calls are TRBV6-5 and TRBJ1-1; D perhaps matches TRBD1 (6 bases). Trimming took 4 bases from V and 2 from J, leaving 8 bases between them. In germline, CDR1 is MNHEY, CDR2 SVGAGI. This CDR3 has 13 amino acids. CDR3 bases: TGTGCCAGCAGTTCCAGGGGAAACACTGAAGCTTTCTTT. Its translation: CASSSRGNTEAFF.

This clone was seen just once. This CDR3 is CASTVAVGGQETQYF. CDR3 in DNA: TGTGCCAGCACCGTGGCGGTGGGGGGACAAGAGACCCAGTACTTC. The genes are TRBV7-9 and TRBJ2-5; possibly TRBD2 for D (6 bases). The CDR3 is 15 amino acids. Trimming cost V 7 bases and J 2 bases, with 17 bases left between them. Germline assignment: CDR1 SEHNR and CDR2 FQNEAQ (reference sequence).